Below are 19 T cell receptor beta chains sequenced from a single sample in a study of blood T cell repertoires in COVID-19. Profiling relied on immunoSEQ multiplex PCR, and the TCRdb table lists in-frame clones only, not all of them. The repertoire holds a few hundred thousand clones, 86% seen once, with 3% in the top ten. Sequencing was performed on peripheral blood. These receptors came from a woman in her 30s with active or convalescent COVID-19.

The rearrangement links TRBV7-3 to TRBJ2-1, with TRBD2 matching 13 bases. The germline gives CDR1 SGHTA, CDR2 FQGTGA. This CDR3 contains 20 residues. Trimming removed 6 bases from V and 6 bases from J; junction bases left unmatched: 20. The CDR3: CASRPDPGLAGALRGNEQFF. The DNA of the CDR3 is TGTGCCAGCAGACCGGATCCCGGACTAGCGGGGGCCCTTAGGGGCAATGAGCAGTTCTTC.

CDR3 nucleotide sequence: TGTGCCAGCAGCACCCAGAGGACAGGGCGCGTCGGAAACACCATATATTTT. This gives the protein CASSTQRTGRVGNTIYF. The chain joins TRBV7-9 to TRBJ1-3; 8 bases agree with TRBD1. This CDR3 region has 17 residues. Per the germline V gene, CDR1 is SEHNR and CDR2 is FQNEAQ (reference sequence). The junction had 13 bases not matched to a gene; V was cut back by 5 bases and J by 4 bases.

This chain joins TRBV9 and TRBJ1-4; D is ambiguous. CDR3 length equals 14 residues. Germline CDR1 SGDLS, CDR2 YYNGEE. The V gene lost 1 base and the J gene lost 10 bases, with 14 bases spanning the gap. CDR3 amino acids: CASSVRRERGKLFF. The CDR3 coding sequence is TGTGCCAGCAGCGTAAGGAGGGAAAGAGGAAAACTGTTTTTT. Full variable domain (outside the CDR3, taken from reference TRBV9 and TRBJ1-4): DSGVTQTPKHLITATGQRVTLRCSPRSGDLSVYWYQQSLDQGLQFLIQYYNGEERAKGNILERFSAQQFPDLHSELNLSSLELGDSALYFCASSVRRERGKLFFGSGTQLSVL.

The CDR3: CASRSLAGDGDTQYF. CDR3 nucleotides: TGCGCCAGCAGATCCCTAGCGGGGGATGGGGATACGCAGTATTTT. The chain couples TRBV5-1 to TRBJ2-3; 10 positions agree with TRBD2. The junction had 9 bases not matched to a gene; V was cut back by 5 bases and J by 6 bases. CDR1 is SGHRS, CDR2 YFSETQ, per germline. The CDR3 is made up of 15 amino acids.

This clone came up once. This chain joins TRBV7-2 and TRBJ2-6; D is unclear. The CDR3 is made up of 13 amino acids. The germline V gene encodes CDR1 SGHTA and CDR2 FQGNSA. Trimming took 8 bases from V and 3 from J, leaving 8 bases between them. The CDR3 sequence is CASGLVGANVLTF. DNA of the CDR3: TGTGCCAGCGGGCTTGTTGGGGCCAACGTCCTGACTTTC. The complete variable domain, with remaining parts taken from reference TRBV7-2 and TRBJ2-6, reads GAGVSQSPSNKVTEKGKDVELRCDPISGHTALYWYRQSLGQGLEFLIYFQGNSAPDKSGLPSDRFSAERTGGSVSTLTIQRTQQEDSAVYLCASGLVGANVLTFGAGSRLTVL.

CDR3: CASSQAPGSSYNSPLHF. CDR3 DNA sequence: TGCGCCAGCAGCCAGGCCCCCGGGAGCTCCTATAATTCACCCCTCCACTTT. The V gene is TRBV4-3, the J gene TRBJ1-6; unclear D gene. The CDR3 spans 17 residues. V was clipped by 3 bases and J by 0 bases, with 12 bases between them. The germline V gene has CDR1 LGHNA and CDR2 YSLEER.

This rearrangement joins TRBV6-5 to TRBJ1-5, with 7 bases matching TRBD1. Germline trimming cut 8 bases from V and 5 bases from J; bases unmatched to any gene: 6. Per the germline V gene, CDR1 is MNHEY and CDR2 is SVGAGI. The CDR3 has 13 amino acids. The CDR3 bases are TGTGCCAGCCTCGACAGGGAAGATCAGCCCCAGCATTTT. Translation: CASLDREDQPQHF.

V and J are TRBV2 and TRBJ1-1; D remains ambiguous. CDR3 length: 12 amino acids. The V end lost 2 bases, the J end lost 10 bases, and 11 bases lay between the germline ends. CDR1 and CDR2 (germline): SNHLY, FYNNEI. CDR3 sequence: CASSENVRVAFF. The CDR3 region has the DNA TGTGCCAGCAGTGAAAACGTCCGGGTAGCTTTCTTT.

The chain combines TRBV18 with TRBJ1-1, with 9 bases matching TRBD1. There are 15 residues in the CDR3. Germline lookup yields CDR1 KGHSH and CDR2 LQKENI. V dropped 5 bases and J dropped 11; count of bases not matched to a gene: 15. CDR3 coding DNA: TGTGCCAGCTCAATAAAACAGGGGGCAAGTTCCGTCGCTTTCTTT. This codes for CASSIKQGASSVAFF.

Here the CDR3 reads CASSYRGQTNTGELFF. The CDR3 bases are TGTGCCAGCAGTTACCGCGGACAGACGAACACCGGGGAGCTGTTTTTT. J is TRBJ2-2 and V is TRBV6-5; perhaps TRBD1 as D (6 bases). V was trimmed by 2 bases and J by 0 bases, leaving 10 bases between them. CDR1 is MNHEY, CDR2 SVGAGI, per germline. The CDR3 extends over 16 amino acids.

CDR3 coding DNA: TGTGCCAGCAGCAACGCGGCAGGGTTGGGTGAAAAACTGTTTTTT. Translated: CASSNAAGLGEKLFF. This chain joins TRBV7-6 and TRBJ1-4; a possible D gene is TRBD1 (5 bases). The germline V gene has CDR1 SGHVS and CDR2 FNYEAQ. This CDR3 has 15 residues. Trimming cost V 5 bases and J 7 bases, with 17 bases left between them.

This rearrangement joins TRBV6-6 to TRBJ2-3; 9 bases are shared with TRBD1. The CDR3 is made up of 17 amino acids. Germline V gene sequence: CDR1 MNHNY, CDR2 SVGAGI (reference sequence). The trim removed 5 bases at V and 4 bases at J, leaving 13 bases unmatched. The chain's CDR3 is CASSPGGGTGKADTQYF. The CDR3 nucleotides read TGTGCCAGCAGTCCTGGCGGTGGGACAGGGAAAGCAGATACGCAGTATTTT.

CDR3 DNA sequence: TGTGCCAGCAGCCAGGGACAGAACTATGGCTACACCTTC. Protein product: CASSQGQNYGYTF. V gene TRBV6-2 or TRBV6-3 combines with J gene TRBJ1-2; 7 bases agree with TRBD1. This CDR3 is 13 amino acids long. Trimming removed 6 bases from V and 2 bases from J; junction bases left unmatched: 3. CDR1 is MNHEY, CDR2 SVGEGT, per germline.

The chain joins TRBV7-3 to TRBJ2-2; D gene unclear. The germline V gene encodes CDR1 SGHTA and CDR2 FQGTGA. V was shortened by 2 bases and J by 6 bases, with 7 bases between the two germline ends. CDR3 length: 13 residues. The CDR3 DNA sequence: TGTGCCAGCAGCTTAGTACGGTCCGGGGAGCTGTTTTTT. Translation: CASSLVRSGELFF.

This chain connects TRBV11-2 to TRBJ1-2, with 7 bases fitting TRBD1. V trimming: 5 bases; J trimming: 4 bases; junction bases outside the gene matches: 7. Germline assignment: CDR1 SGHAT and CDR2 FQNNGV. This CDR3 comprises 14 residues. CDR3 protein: CASSPVTGSYGYTF. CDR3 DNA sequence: TGTGCCAGCAGCCCGGTGACAGGGTCCTATGGCTACACCTTC.

Here the CDR3 DNA reads TGTGCCAGCTCACCACTGGGGACAGGGACGAACACCGGGGAGCTGTTTTTT. Its translation: CASSPLGTGTNTGELFF. The chain employs TRBV18 and TRBJ2-2, with 9 bases aligning to TRBD1. J gave up 0 bases and V 1 base, and 3 bases lay outside the gene matches. The CDR3 is made up of 17 amino acids. The germline CDR1 and CDR2 sequences are KGHSH and LQKENI.

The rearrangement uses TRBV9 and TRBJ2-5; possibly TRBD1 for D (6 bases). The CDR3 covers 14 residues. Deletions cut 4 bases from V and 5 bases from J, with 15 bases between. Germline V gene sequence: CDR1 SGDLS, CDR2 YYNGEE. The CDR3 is CASSTQGLAETQYF. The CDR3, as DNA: TGTGCCAGCAGCACACAGGGATTGGCGGAGACCCAGTACTTC.

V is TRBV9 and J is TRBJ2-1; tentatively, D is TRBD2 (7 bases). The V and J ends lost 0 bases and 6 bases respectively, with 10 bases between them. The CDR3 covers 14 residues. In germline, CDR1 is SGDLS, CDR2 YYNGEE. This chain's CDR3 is CASSVGRGPNEQFF. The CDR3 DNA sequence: TGTGCCAGCAGCGTAGGGCGGGGGCCCAATGAGCAGTTCTTC.

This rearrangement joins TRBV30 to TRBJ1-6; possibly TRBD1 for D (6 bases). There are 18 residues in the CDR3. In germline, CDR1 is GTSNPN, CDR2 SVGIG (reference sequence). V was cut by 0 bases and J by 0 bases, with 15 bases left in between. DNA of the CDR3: TGTGCCTGGAGTGTACGGGCAGGGGTCAGCTCCTATAATTCACCCCTCCACTTT. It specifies CAWSVRAGVSSYNSPLHF.